The 4 T cell receptor beta chains below were found in one sample sequenced in a study of CXCR3-negative and CXCR3-positive naive CD8 T cells. Study-wide results and caveats: Naive CXCR3-positive cells had TRB CDR3s more hydrophobic than those of CXCR3-negative naive cells.

The TRB libraries of cDNA were built by UMI-labeled 5' RACE. TCRdb re-called the 5' RACE reads and catalogs CDR3 proteins one per entry, DNA excluded. The table for this sample gives more than 70,000 distinct CDR3 sequences. Their specific antigens are unknown. Sequenced sample: naive CXCR3+ CD8+ T cells from blood. As to subset: CD45RO-CCR7+CD27+CD95- naive CD8+ T cells expressing CXCR3 (TNR3+). These receptors were obtained from a human donor in good health. Some clones in this sample may be carry-over from other donors' samples.

The rearrangement links TRBV29-1 to TRBJ2-1. Germline V CDR1 and CDR2: SQVTM, ANQGSEA. The CDR3 totals 13 residues. CDR3: CSVSSLLEDEQFF.

The J gene is TRBJ2-3, the V gene TRBV5-6; absent DNA, TCRdb's TRBD2 call cannot be checked. CDR3 length equals 16 residues. Per germline, CDR1 SGHDT and CDR2 YYEEEE. This CDR3 is CASSLALAGAVHTQYF. The complete variable domain, with remaining parts taken from reference TRBV5-6 and TRBJ2-3, reads DAGVTQSPTHLIKTRGQQVTLRCSPKSGHDTVSWYQQALGQGPQFIFQYYEEEERQRGNFPDRFSGHQFPNYSSELNVNALLLGDSALYLCASSLALAGAVHTQYFGPGTRLTVL.

J is TRBJ2-1 and V is TRBV11-1; absent DNA, TCRdb's TRBD2 call cannot be checked. This CDR3 has 18 amino acids. Germline values: CDR1 SGHAT, CDR2 FQDESV (reference sequence). The CDR3 here is CASSLAPRGRVSYNEQFF. The full variable domain, rest sourced from reference TRBV11-1 and TRBJ2-1, is EAEVAQSPRYKITEKSQAVAFWCDPISGHATLYWYRQILGQGPELLVQFQDESVVDDSQLPKDRFSAERLKGVDSTLKIQPAELGDSAMYLCASSLAPRGRVSYNEQFFGPGTRLTVL.

This chain joins TRBV20-1 and TRBJ2-7; the D call of TRBD2 rests on TCRdb alone, since no DNA is present to check it. The CDR3 runs 17 residues. Germline V gene data show CDR1 as DFQATT and CDR2 as SNEGSKA (reference sequence). This chain's CDR3 is CSARSPGAERGTYEQYF.